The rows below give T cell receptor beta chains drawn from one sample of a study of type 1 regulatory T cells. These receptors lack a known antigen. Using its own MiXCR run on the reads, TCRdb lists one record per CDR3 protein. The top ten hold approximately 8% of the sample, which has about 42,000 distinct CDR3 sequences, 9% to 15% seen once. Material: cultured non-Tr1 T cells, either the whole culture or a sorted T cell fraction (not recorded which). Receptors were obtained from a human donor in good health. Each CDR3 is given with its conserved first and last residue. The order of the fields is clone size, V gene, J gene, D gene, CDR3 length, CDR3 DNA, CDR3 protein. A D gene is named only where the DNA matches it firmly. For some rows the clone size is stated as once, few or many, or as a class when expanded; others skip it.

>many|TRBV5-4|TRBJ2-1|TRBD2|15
TGTGCCAGCAGCACTAGACTAGCGGAGCACAATGAGCAGTTCTTC
CASSTRLAEHNEQFF
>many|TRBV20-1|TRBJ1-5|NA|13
TGCAGTGGGATGTACAGGGACAATCAGCCCCAGCATTTT
CSGMYRDNQPQHF
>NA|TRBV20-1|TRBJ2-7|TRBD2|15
TGCAGTGCTAGAGACACTAGCGGACTCTCCTACGAGCAGTACTTC
CSARDTSGLSYEQYF
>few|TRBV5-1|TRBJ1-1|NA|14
TGCGCCAGCAGCTTGGAGGTAACTTACACTGAAGCTTTCTTT
CASSLEVTYTEAFF
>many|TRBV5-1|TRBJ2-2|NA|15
TGCGCCAGCAGCTTGGCCCGGGTACAGAACCCCGTTCGATTTTTT
CASSLARVQNPVRFF
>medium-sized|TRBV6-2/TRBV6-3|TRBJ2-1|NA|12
TGTGCCAGCAGTTACTCGATTTCGGGACAGTTCTTC
CASSYSISGQFF
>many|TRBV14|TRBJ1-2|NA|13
TGTGCCAGCAGCCAACGCCAGGGTAGCGGCTACACCTTC
CASSQRQGSGYTF
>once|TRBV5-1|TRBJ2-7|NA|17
TGCGCCAGCAGCTTCTTGATCGGGCCAGCGAGCTCCTACGAGCAGTACTTC
CASSFLIGPASSYEQYF
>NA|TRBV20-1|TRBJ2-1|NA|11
TGCAGTGCAAACGAGCGGGCGGAGCAGTTCTTC
CSANERAEQFF
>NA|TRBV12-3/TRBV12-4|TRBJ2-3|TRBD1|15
TGTGCCAGCAGTCTGACAGGGGGAGGCCCAGCAGAGCAGTATTTT
CASSLTGGGPAEQYF
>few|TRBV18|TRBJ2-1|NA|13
TGTGCCAGCTCTTTTAACAGGGACAATGAGCAGTTCTTC
CASSFNRDNEQFF
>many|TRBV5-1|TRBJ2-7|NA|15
TGCGCCAGCAGCTTGGAAGGTCCGCAAAACTACGAGCAGTACTTC
CASSLEGPQNYEQYF
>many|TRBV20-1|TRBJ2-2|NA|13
TGCAGTGCTATCGTTCCCAACACCGGGGAGCTGTTTTTT
CSAIVPNTGELFF
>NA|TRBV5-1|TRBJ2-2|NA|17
TGCGCCAGCAGCTCGCATCTAGGGCCCTCGAACACCGGGGAGCTGTTTTTT
CASSSHLGPSNTGELFF
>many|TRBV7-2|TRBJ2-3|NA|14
TGTGCCAGCATCCCCCCCGGGAGTTTTGATACGCAGTATTTT
CASIPPGSFDTQYF
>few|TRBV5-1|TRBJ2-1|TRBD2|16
TGCGCCAGCAGCTCGCTGGGACTAGCGGGAGGCAATGAGCAGTTCTTC
CASSSLGLAGGNEQFF
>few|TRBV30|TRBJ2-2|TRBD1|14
TGTGCCTGGAGTGACCGACAGGGGACCGGGGAGCTGTTTTTT
CAWSDRQGTGELFF
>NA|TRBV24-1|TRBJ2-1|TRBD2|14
TGTGCCACCAGTAGGGCGGGAGGGCTGAATGAGCAGTTCTTC
CATSRAGGLNEQFF
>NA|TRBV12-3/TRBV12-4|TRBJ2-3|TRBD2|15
TGTGCCGGTCGGCGGGGGGACACTAGCACAGATACGCAGTATTTT
CAGRRGDTSTDTQYF
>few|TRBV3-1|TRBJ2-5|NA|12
TGTGCCAGCAGCCAAGTCAGGGAGACCCAGTACTTC
CASSQVRETQYF
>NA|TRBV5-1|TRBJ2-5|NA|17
TGCGCCAGCAGCTTCGCCCAGGGGGACTTAAACCAAGAGACCCAGTACTTC
CASSFAQGDLNQETQYF
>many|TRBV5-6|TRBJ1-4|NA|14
TGTGCCAGCAGCTTGACAGGAGTCAATGAAAAACTGTTTTTT
CASSLTGVNEKLFF
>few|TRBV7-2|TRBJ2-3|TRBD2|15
TGTGCCAGCAGCCCCTGGGAGGGCCGGACAGATACGCAGTATTTT
CASSPWEGRTDTQYF
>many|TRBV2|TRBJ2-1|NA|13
TGTGCCAGCAGTTTCGCACTGGGGGCTGAGCAGTTCTTC
CASSFALGAEQFF
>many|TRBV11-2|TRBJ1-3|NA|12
TGTGCCAGCAGCATCAGCGGAAACACCATATATTTT
CASSISGNTIYF
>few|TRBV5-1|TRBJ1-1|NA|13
TGCGCCAGCAGCTTGGTCGGGGAAACTGAAGCTTTCTTT
CASSLVGETEAFF
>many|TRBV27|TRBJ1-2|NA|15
TGTGCCAGCAGTTTTACGCGGGGATATAGGGATGGCTACACCTTC
CASSFTRGYRDGYTF
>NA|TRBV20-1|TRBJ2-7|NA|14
TGCAGTGCTAGGTCCCCCGGCCGCGGGCCGGAGCAGTACTTC
CSARSPGRGPEQYF
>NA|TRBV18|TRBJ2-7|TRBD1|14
TGTGCCAGCTCACGTGGGGACAGCTCCTACGAGCAGTACTTC
CASSRGDSSYEQYF
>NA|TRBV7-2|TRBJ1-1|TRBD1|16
TGTGCCAGCAGAGGGGACAGTAGACACCTGAACACTGAAGCTTTCTTT
CASRGDSRHLNTEAFF
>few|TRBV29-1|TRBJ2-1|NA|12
TGCAGCGTTAGATTATCCTACAATGAGCAGTTCTTC
CSVRLSYNEQFF
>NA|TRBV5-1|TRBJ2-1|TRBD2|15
TGCGCCAGCAGCATGACTAGCGGGATTACGAATGAGCAGTTCTTC
CASSMTSGITNEQFF
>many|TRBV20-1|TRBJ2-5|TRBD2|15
TGCAGTGCCCGGACTAGCGGGAGTGTCCAAGAGACCCAGTACTTC
CSARTSGSVQETQYF
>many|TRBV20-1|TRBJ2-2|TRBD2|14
TGCAGTGCGAGCGGGACGTATAGCGCCGGGGAGCTGTTTTTT
CSASGTYSAGELFF
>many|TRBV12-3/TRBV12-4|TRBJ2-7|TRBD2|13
TGTGCCAGCACCTTAGCGGGAGGGCTGGAGCAGTACTTC
CASTLAGGLEQYF
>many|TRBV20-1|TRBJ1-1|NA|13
TGCAGTGCTAGTAGACAGCTGAACACTGAAGCTTTCTTT
CSASRQLNTEAFF
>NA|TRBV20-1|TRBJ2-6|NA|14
TGCAGTGCTAGACCGAGCTCTGGGGCCAACGTCCTGACTTTC
CSARPSSGANVLTF
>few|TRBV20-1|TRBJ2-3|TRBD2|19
TGCAGTGCTAGAGCCGGACGACTAGCGAGTAAGGGAGGCACAGATACGCAGTATTTT
CSARAGRLASKGGTDTQYF
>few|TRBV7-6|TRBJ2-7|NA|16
TGTGCCAGCAGCTTGGGCCAGGGCGGGTACTCCTACGAGCAGTACTTC
CASSLGQGGYSYEQYF
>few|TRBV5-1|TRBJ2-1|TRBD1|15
TGCGCCAGCAGCTCTGGACAGGCGGGTGACAATGAGCAGTTCTTC
CASSSGQAGDNEQFF
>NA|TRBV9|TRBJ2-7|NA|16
TGTGCCAGCAGCGTAGCCGCCAGGGTAACGGCCTACGAGCAGTACTTC
CASSVAARVTAYEQYF
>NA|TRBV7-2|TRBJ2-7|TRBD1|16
TGTGCCAGCAGCTTCCCCGGACAGGGGGGCTCCTACGAGCAGTACTTC
CASSFPGQGGSYEQYF
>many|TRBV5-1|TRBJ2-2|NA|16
TGCGCCAGCAGCTTGGCCGGTGCAGGGGGGCCCGGGGAGCTGTTTTTT
CASSLAGAGGPGELFF
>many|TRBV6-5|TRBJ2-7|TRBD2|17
TGTGCCAGCAGTTACTCGTTTATTTCTAGCGGGACTTACGAGCAGTACTTC
CASSYSFISSGTYEQYF
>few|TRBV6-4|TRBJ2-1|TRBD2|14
TGTGCCAGCAGCCCGGGACTAGGTACCAATGAGCAGTTCTTC
CASSPGLGTNEQFF
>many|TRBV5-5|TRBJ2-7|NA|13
TGTGCCAGCAGCTTGGCCCGCAGCTACGAGCAGTACTTC
CASSLARSYEQYF
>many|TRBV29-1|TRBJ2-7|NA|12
TGCAGCGTACAGGGACCCTCCTACGAGCAGTACTTC
CSVQGPSYEQYF
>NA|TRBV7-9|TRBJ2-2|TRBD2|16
TGTGCCAGCAGCGTGGGGACTAGCGGAATAACCGGGGAGCTGTTTTTT
CASSVGTSGITGELFF
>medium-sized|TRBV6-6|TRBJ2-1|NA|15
TGTGCCAGCAGTTACTCGATTCAGGAGGCGAATGAGCAGTTCTTC
CASSYSIQEANEQFF
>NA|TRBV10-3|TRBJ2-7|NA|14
TGTGCCATCAGTGACTCTACAGGCGCCTACGAGCAGTACTTC
CAISDSTGAYEQYF
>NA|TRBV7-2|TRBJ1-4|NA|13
TGTGCCAGCAGCCTACGGGCGGATGAAAAACTGTTTTTT
CASSLRADEKLFF